The sequence of this T cell receptor beta chain was determined in a study of blood T cell repertoires in COVID-19. CDR3 length: 14 amino acids. The germline CDR1 and CDR2 sequences are KGHSH and LQKENI. J was trimmed by 2 bases and V by 6 bases; bases with no gene match: 6. The table came from immunoSEQ multiplex PCR; TCRdb's copy has only in-frame clones and leaves some out. The table has under 300,000 clones, about 85% seen once; the top ten hold about 6.9%. Sequencing was carried out using PBMCs or T cells enriched from blood (not recorded which). The source is a woman aged 50 to 60 who had been exposed to COVID-19. This chain connects TRBV18 to TRBJ2-5; 7 bases map to TRBD2. In DNA, the CDR3 is TGTGCCAGCTCCCCCAGCGGGGTACAAGAGACCCAGTACTTC. Translated: CASSPSGVQETQYF.